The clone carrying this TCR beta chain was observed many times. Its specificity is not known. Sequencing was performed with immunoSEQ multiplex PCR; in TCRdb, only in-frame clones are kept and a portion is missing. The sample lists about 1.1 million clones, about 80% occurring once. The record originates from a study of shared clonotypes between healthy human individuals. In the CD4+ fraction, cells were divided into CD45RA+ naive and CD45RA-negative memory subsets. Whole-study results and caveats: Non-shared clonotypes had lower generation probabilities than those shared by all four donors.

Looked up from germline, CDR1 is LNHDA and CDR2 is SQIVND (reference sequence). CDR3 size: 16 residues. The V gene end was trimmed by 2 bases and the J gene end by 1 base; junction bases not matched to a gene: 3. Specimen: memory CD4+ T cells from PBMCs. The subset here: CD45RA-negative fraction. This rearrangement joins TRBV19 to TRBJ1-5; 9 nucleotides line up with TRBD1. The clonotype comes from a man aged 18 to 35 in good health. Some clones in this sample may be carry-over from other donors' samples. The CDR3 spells CASSIRTGASNQPQHF. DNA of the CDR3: TGTGCCAGTAGTATAAGGACAGGGGCGAGCAATCAGCCCCAGCATTTT.